This passage covers 8 T cell receptor beta chains from one sample sequenced in a study of tumor-infiltrating lymphocytes in primary liver carcinoma. The authors made TCR beta cDNA from roughly 480 ng total RNA with a constant-region primer. ARM-PCR, slightly modified, supplied the TCR beta libraries through three nested multiplex PCR rounds. The opening two PCR rounds, around 11 cycles each, paired TRBV1-TRBV30 forward primers with a C-beta reverse primer. TCRdb reprocessed the multiplex PCR reads via MiXCR and lists one record per CDR3 protein. The sample includes about 200,000 distinct CDR3 sequences, about 61% of them seen just once. The researchers obtained blood RNA from unsorted whole blood and also extracted germline DNA. The sample taken for sequencing was peripheral blood. Receptors were obtained from a woman between 55 and 75 years old with primary liver carcinoma and hepatitis B virus infection.

Comments on this clonotype: Germline and junction disagree at one end, which may indicate a read error. The V and J genes are TRBV11-1 and TRBJ2-3; D assignment may be TRBD1 or TRBD2 (5 bases each). The CDR3 runs to 13 residues. Per the germline V gene, CDR1 is SGHAT and CDR2 is FQDESV (reference sequence). As DNA, the CDR3 is TGTCCCAGCAGCTGGGACCGGACAGATACGCAGTATTTT. It translates to CPSSWDRTDTQYF.

The table lists this clonotype with many counts. The V call is TRBV4-1, the J call TRBJ1-1; D may be TRBD1 (5 bases). V shed 0 bases and J shed 0 bases, with 14 bases lying between them. CDR3 size: 17 residues. Germline CDR1 MGHRA, CDR2 YSYEKL. The CDR3 nucleotides are TGCGCCAGCAGCCAAGATGGGTTACGGGGCATGAACACTGAAGCTTTCTTT. This gives the protein CASSQDGLRGMNTEAFF.

For this clonotype: Being one base from a much bigger clone, this may be a read error. The conserved final phenylalanine or tryptophan is absent from the CDR3, which likely points to a read error. The chain combines TRBV5-5 with TRBJ1-6; D remains ambiguous. Germline loops: CDR1 SGHKS, CDR2 YYEKEE (reference sequence). The V and J ends lost 3 bases and 10 bases respectively, with 17 bases between them. The CDR3 runs to 15 residues. Here the CDR3 reads CASSSRMEGFSPLHI. For the CDR3, the DNA is TGTGCCAGCAGCTCGCGTATGGAGGGTTTCTCACCCCTCCACATT.

The CDR3 DNA reads as TGTGGCAGTAGCGTCGGAGGGCAGCAGCCCCAGCATTTT. Its protein is CGSSVGGQQPQHF. The V and J genes are TRBV12-3 or TRBV12-4 and TRBJ1-5; unclear D gene. CDR3 size: 13 residues.

The chain employs TRBV6-5 and TRBJ2-7, with TRBD2 identical over 14 bases. The trim removed 7 bases at V and 6 bases at J, leaving 8 bases unmatched. The CDR3 has 15 amino acids. CDR1 is MNHEY and CDR2 is SVGAGI in the germline V gene. CDR3 in amino acids: CASMGLAGAACEQYF. DNA of the CDR3: TGTGCCAGCATGGGACTAGCGGGAGCGGCCTGCGAGCAGTACTTC.

This clonotype was detected only once. The V call is TRBV30, the J call TRBJ2-3; D is possibly TRBD1 (5 bases). Germline V gene sequence: CDR1 GTSNPN, CDR2 SVGIG (reference sequence). This CDR3 comprises 13 residues. Trimming pared 2 bases from V and 0 bases from J, leaving 6 bases between. The CDR3 region has the DNA TGTGCCTGGAGTCAGGGAAGCACAGATACGCAGTATTTT. Amino acids: CAWSQGSTDTQYF.

For this clonotype: One end of the junction fails to match germline, which may point to a read error. The chain links TRBV29-1 to TRBJ1-1, with D unclear. Germline CDR1 is SQVTM and CDR2 is ANQGSEA. This CDR3 has 11 amino acids. The CDR3 DNA sequence: TGCAGTGTTGTTGGGAACACTGAAGCTCTCTTT. It codes for CSVVGNTEALF.

About this clonotype: The junction departs from germline at one end; a sequencing error may be responsible. The chain joins TRBV6-5 to TRBJ2-7; 7 bases match TRBD2. This CDR3 has 15 residues. Germline V CDR1 and CDR2: MNHEY, SVGAGI. The CDR3 protein is CASMGGKTRAYERYF. Written as DNA, the CDR3 is TGTGCCAGCATGGGAGGGAAGACTAGGGCCTACGAGCGGTACTTC.